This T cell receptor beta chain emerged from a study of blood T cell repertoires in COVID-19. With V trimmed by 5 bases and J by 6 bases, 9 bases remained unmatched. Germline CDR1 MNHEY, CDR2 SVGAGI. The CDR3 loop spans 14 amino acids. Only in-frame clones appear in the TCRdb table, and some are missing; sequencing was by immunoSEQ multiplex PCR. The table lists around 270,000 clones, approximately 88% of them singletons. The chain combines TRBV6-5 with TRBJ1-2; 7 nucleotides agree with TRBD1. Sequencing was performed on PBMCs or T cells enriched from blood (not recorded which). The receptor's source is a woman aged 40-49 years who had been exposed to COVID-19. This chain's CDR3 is CASSPNPGQNGYTF. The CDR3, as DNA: TGTGCCAGCAGTCCTAACCCGGGACAGAATGGCTACACCTTC.